This is a list of T cell receptor beta chains from one sample in a study of cytotoxic CD8 clonotypes in ibrutinib-treated CLL. The data were produced by immunoSEQ multiplex PCR, yet TCRdb's version contains in-frame clones alone and is incomplete. The data contain about 70,000 clones, 90% of them seen just once; the ten biggest clones take up around 3.3%. The source material was PBMCs, sampled after 12 months of ibrutinib treatment. Every receptor here comes from a human donor with chronic lymphocytic leukemia. The CDR3 runs from the conserved cysteine through the conserved F or W. Fields, in order: J gene, D gene, clone size, V gene, CDR3 protein, CDR3 DNA. D genes are given only for firm matches. Some rows have no size entry. The others give once, few or many, or a class for an expanded clone.

>TRBJ1-2|NA|NA|TRBV29-1
CSTGAQTYGYTF
TGCAGCACCGGAGCACAGACCTATGGCTACACCTTC
>TRBJ1-1|TRBD1|NA|TRBV19
CASSARQGAGGTEAFF
TGTGCCAGTAGTGCAAGACAGGGGGCAGGAGGCACTGAAGCTTTCTTT
>TRBJ1-1|NA|NA|TRBV19
CASSIDLGQANTEAFF
TGTGCCAGTAGTATAGATCTGGGGCAGGCGAACACTGAAGCTTTCTTT
>TRBJ2-1|TRBD1|NA|TRBV2
CASSERGRGRPYEQFF
TGTGCCAGCAGTGAACGTGGCAGGGGGCGCCCCTATGAGCAGTTCTTC
>TRBJ2-7|NA|NA|TRBV19
CASSIVAGQGEQYF
TGTGCCAGTAGTATAGTCGCAGGTCAAGGCGAGCAGTACTTC
>TRBJ2-3|NA|NA|TRBV29-1
CSGGTFADTQYF
TGCAGCGGCGGGACTTTTGCGGATACGCAGTATTTT
>TRBJ1-4|NA|NA|TRBV25-1
CASSEPTDVREKLFF
TGTGCCAGCAGCGAACCGACAGACGTGAGGGAAAAACTGTTTTTT
>TRBJ2-7|TRBD2|NA|TRBV5-5
CASSFRTSGSYEQYF
TGTGCCAGCAGCTTTCGGACTAGCGGATCCTACGAGCAGTACTTC
>TRBJ1-2|TRBD1|NA|TRBV6-1
CASSAVRGLNRNTNYGYTF
TGTGCCAGCAGTGCAGTAAGGGGGCTGAATCGCAATACTAACTATGGCTACACCTTC
>TRBJ2-3|NA|NA|TRBV1
CTSSQIYPGQAATDTQYF
TGCACCAGCAGCCAAATCTATCCGGGCCAGGCCGCCACAGATACGCAGTATTTT
>TRBJ2-1|TRBD2|NA|TRBV19
CASSIRQGGARLAGGHEQFF
TGTGCCAGTAGTATCAGGCAGGGGGGGGCCCGGCTAGCGGGAGGCCATGAGCAGTTCTTC
>TRBJ1-5|TRBD1|once|TRBV15
CATSGPGQGIGQPQHF
TGTGCCACCAGCGGGCCGGGACAGGGGATCGGTCAGCCCCAGCATTTT
>TRBJ2-1|TRBD2|NA|TRBV9
CASSGAGRVAYNEQFF
TGTGCCAGCAGCGGGGCGGGGAGGGTCGCCTACAATGAGCAGTTCTTC
>TRBJ2-1|NA|NA|TRBV11-2
CASSTGHNEQFF
TGTGCCAGCAGCACGGGACACAATGAGCAGTTCTTC
>TRBJ2-7|TRBD1|NA|TRBV30
CAWSPKGQAYLSYEQYF
TGTGCCTGGAGCCCAAAGGGACAGGCGTATTTATCCTACGAGCAGTACTTC
>TRBJ2-1|TRBD2|NA|TRBV11-2
CASSLVAASGYNEQFF
TGTGCCAGCAGCTTAGTAGCGGCTAGCGGATACAATGAGCAGTTCTTC
>TRBJ1-4|NA|NA|TRBV5-6
CASSRPLVGEKLFF
TGTGCCAGCAGCCGACCACTGGTAGGCGAAAAACTGTTTTTT
>TRBJ1-2|NA|NA|TRBV2
CASRPMGVSDYGYTF
TGTGCCAGCAGACCAATGGGGGTTTCGGACTATGGCTACACCTTC
>TRBJ2-7|NA|few|TRBV11-2
CASSFGTRGGGYEQYF
TGTGCCAGCAGCTTTGGGACGAGGGGGGGAGGCTACGAGCAGTACTTC
>TRBJ2-7|TRBD1|NA|TRBV29-1
CSVAGQGASSYEQYF
TGCAGCGTAGCAGGGCAGGGGGCTTCATCCTACGAGCAGTACTTC
>TRBJ1-2|NA|NA|TRBV5-1
CASSNTGDYGYTF
TGCGCCAGCAGCAACACGGGGGACTATGGCTACACCTTC
>TRBJ2-7|NA|NA|TRBV18
CASSQRRDEQYF
TGTGCCAGCTCACAGAGACGGGACGAGCAGTACTTC
>TRBJ1-3|NA|NA|TRBV7-6
CASSSPGPGGPGNTIYF
TGTGCCAGCAGCTCCCCAGGGCCGGGGGGACCTGGAAACACCATATATTTT
>TRBJ1-3|NA|NA|TRBV7-2
CASTFRTDSGNTIYF
TGTGCCAGCACTTTCAGGACGGACTCTGGAAACACCATATATTTT
>TRBJ2-7|NA|NA|TRBV5-1
CASSRSIAEGPYEQYF
TGCGCCAGCAGTAGAAGTATAGCGGAGGGGCCCTACGAGCAGTACTTC
>TRBJ2-1|NA|NA|TRBV30
CAWSVSLAYEQFF
TGTGCCTGGAGTGTGAGTCTAGCATATGAGCAGTTCTTC
>TRBJ1-4|NA|NA|TRBV7-2
CASSLSAPTTNEKLFF
TGTGCCAGCAGCCTAAGTGCCCCAACAACTAATGAAAAACTGTTTTTT
>TRBJ2-1|NA|NA|TRBV4-3
CASSVGWNEQFF
TGCGCCAGCAGCGTGGGGTGGAATGAGCAGTTCTTC
>TRBJ2-7|NA|few|TRBV11-2
CASSSPGNEQYF
TGTGCCAGCAGCTCCCCTGGTAACGAGCAGTACTTC
>TRBJ1-2|NA|NA|TRBV9
CASSVGPVGVDGYTF
TGTGCCAGCAGCGTAGGCCCGGTTGGGGTCGATGGCTACACCTTC
>TRBJ1-4|NA|NA|TRBV7-9
CASSPSQGRNEKLFF
TGTGCCAGCAGCCCGTCTCAGGGGCGTAATGAAAAACTGTTTTTT
>TRBJ2-2|TRBD2|NA|TRBV4-1
CASSLSGGFTGELFF
TGCGCCAGCAGCCTGAGCGGGGGCTTCACCGGGGAGCTGTTTTTT
>TRBJ2-7|NA|NA|TRBV7-6
CASSLEVSTYEQYF
TGTGCCAGCAGCTTAGAGGTTAGCACCTACGAGCAGTACTTC
>TRBJ2-1|TRBD1|NA|TRBV19
CASSTRDRGRHNEQFF
TGTGCCAGTAGTACCCGGGACAGGGGGCGACACAATGAGCAGTTCTTC
>TRBJ2-5|NA|NA|TRBV27
CASSSLGRIETQYF
TGTGCCAGCAGTTCCCTTGGGAGGATTGAGACCCAGTACTTC
>TRBJ1-1|NA|NA|TRBV4-2
CASSQPPSNTEAFF
TGTGCCAGCAGCCAACCCCCGAGTAACACTGAAGCTTTCTTT
>TRBJ1-5|TRBD1|once|TRBV5-8
CASTNRDRGNQPQHF
TGTGCCAGCACCAACCGGGACAGGGGGAATCAGCCCCAGCATTTT
>TRBJ2-1|NA|NA|TRBV10-1
CASSESGTMFSYNEQFF
TGCGCCAGCAGTGAGTCGGGCACTATGTTCTCCTACAATGAGCAGTTCTTC
>TRBJ2-2|NA|NA|TRBV2
CASSSSPWTGELFF
TGTGCCAGCAGCTCCAGTCCCTGGACCGGGGAGCTGTTTTTT
>TRBJ2-2|TRBD2|medium-sized|TRBV6-5
CASCAGAPPGELFF
TGTGCCAGCTGCGCGGGAGCTCCGCCCGGGGAGCTGTTTTTT
>TRBJ2-4|NA|NA|TRBV19
CASNGGRTINDIQYF
TGTGCCAGTAACGGAGGCCGGACTATCAATGACATTCAGTACTTC
>TRBJ2-7|NA|NA|TRBV7-2
CASSLGVGQFEQYF
TGTGCCAGCAGCTTGGGGGTTGGACAGTTCGAGCAGTACTTC
>TRBJ2-5|TRBD2|NA|TRBV5-1
CASSWGSGSGREETQYF
TGCGCCAGCAGCTGGGGAAGCGGGAGTGGGAGGGAAGAGACCCAGTACTTC
>TRBJ1-2|NA|NA|TRBV7-8
CASSPRRPRDTSGYTF
TGTGCCAGCAGCCCACGCCGTCCCCGGGACACCTCGGGCTACACCTTC
>TRBJ1-2|NA|NA|TRBV3-1/TRBV3-2
CASRNGYTF
TGTGCCAGCAGAAATGGCTACACCTTC
>TRBJ2-5|NA|NA|TRBV9
CASSVGGQETQYF
TGTGCCAGCAGCGTAGGGGGACAAGAGACCCAGTACTTC
>TRBJ2-3|TRBD1|NA|TRBV30
CAWSTDRGPGDTQYF
TGTGCCTGGAGTACTGACAGGGGGCCGGGAGATACGCAGTATTTT
>TRBJ2-7|TRBD2|NA|TRBV10-3
CAISGPPSGPFSYEQYF
TGTGCCATCAGCGGCCCACCTAGCGGGCCCTTCTCCTACGAGCAGTACTTC
>TRBJ2-1|TRBD2|NA|TRBV29-1
CSVTGLAGGGYNEQFF
TGCAGCGTTACGGGACTAGCGGGAGGAGGATACAATGAGCAGTTCTTC
>TRBJ2-3|TRBD1|NA|TRBV19
CASSDRATSTDTQYF
TGTGCCAGTAGCGACAGGGCTACTAGCACAGATACGCAGTATTTT
>TRBJ1-4|NA|NA|TRBV7-9
CASSLGTQGGEKLFF
TGTGCCAGCAGCTTAGGTACGCAGGGAGGTGAAAAACTGTTTTTT
>TRBJ2-3|TRBD2|NA|TRBV28
CASSTGTSGRSDTQYF
TGTGCCAGCAGTACCGGGACTAGCGGACGTTCAGATACGCAGTATTTT
>TRBJ1-5|NA|NA|TRBV10-1
CASSAVLDQPQHF
TGCGCCAGCAGTGCGGTTCTCGATCAGCCCCAGCATTTT
>TRBJ2-5|NA|once|TRBV12-5
CASGLEWGRETQYF
TGTGCTAGTGGTTTAGAATGGGGTAGAGAGACCCAGTACTTC
>TRBJ1-2|NA|NA|TRBV7-8
CASSLAPFSAGVNYGYTF
TGTGCCAGCAGCTTAGCGCCATTTTCTGCAGGCGTTAACTATGGCTACACCTTC